This record concerns one T cell receptor (beta chain) sequence. The target antigen is unknown. The sample belongs to a study of beta chain features in type 1 diabetes. Study-wide findings and caveats: Whether HLA type influences TCRB rearrangement remained unresolved here. A pattern of fewer insertions and more deletions at VDJ junctions was seen in type 1 diabetes patients.

The V gene end was trimmed by 6 bases and the J gene end by 4 bases; junction bases not matched to a gene: 6. The germline V gene encodes CDR1 GTSNPN and CDR2 SVGIG (reference sequence). The CDR3 consists of 15 residues. Expressed TCRB transcripts got sequenced, as all isolated RNA was reverse transcribed. Naive, central memory and regulatory T cell samples came to a mean of approximately 3.57 million reads. Profiling relied on immunoSEQ multiplex PCR, and the TCRdb table lists in-frame clones only, not all of them. The table shows fewer than 350,000 clones, with roughly 21% occurring only once. V and J are TRBV30 and TRBJ2-1, with 13 bases that match TRBD2. The receptor was derived from a woman between 18 and 29 years old in good health. The sample taken for sequencing was naive CD4+ T cells from blood. The CDR3 nucleotides read TGTGCCTGTACTAGCGGGGGGGCCTCATACAATGAGCAGTTCTTC. Protein sequence: CACTSGGASYNEQFF.